Listed below are T cell receptor beta chains from one sample, sequenced in a study of shared clonotypes between healthy human individuals. Here immunoSEQ multiplex PCR was the method, and the copy in TCRdb shows in-frame clones only, minus some. This repertoire shows about 380,000 clones, about 97% found once; its top ten account for approximately 0.32%. Sequencing was performed on memory CD8+ T cells sorted from blood. These receptors were taken from a man between 25 and 39 years old in good health. Each CDR3 is given without its conserved first and last residue. The order of the fields is V gene, CDR3 protein.

TRBV28 | ASKGGSYEQY
TRBV29-1 | SGQGYNEQF
TRBV7-2 | ASSLPFTYEQY
TRBV4-1 | ASSQDLGIAGPYNEQF
TRBV29-1 | SVEAGELF
TRBV4-1 | ASSQEGHMGETQY
TRBV5-4 | ASSPETLRQQF
TRBV9 | ASSVSSGSADTQY
TRBV18 | ASSPSKETQY
TRBV7-3 | ASSRGPAGVSTDTQY
TRBV15 | ATSRAQGSNYGYT